The 5 T cell receptor beta chains below were found in one sample sequenced in a study of T cell responses to AZD1222 COVID-19 vaccine. Libraries were prepared by immunoSEQ multiplex PCR; TCRdb keeps only in-frame clonotypes and omits some of them. The table has roughly 150,000 clones, about 87% seen once. The sequences come from peripheral blood, collected on day 0 of MenACWY control vaccination. The receptors derive from an adult in good health.

J is TRBJ2-7 and V is TRBV6-1; 8 nucleotides line up with TRBD2. Looked up from germline, CDR1 is MNHNS and CDR2 is SASEGT. V lost 5 bases to trimming and J lost 1 base; unmatched junction nucleotides: 7. The CDR3 is 15 amino acids. Here the CDR3 reads CASSLGLAGSYEQYF. The CDR3 bases are TGTGCCAGCAGTCTAGGACTAGCCGGATCCTACGAGCAGTACTTC.

The rearrangement joins TRBV30 to TRBJ2-1, with D tentatively TRBD2 (6 bases). The CDR3 spans 14 residues. Germline lookup yields CDR1 GTSNPN and CDR2 SVGIG (reference sequence). The V gene lost 3 bases and the J gene lost 4 bases, with 13 bases spanning the gap. This CDR3 reads CAWSRSGEYNEQFF. Here the CDR3 DNA reads TGTGCCTGGAGCCGGTCGGGAGAGTACAATGAGCAGTTCTTC.

The V gene is TRBV10-3, the J gene TRBJ2-7, with TRBD1 as a possible D gene (7 bases). Deletions cut 10 bases from V and 0 bases from J, with 16 bases between. CDR3 length: 14 amino acids. CDR1 is ENHRY and CDR2 is SYGVKD in the germline V gene. This CDR3 reads CATRGGGASYEQYF. The CDR3 nucleotides read TGTGCCACCCGTGGAGGGGGCGCCTCCTACGAGCAGTACTTC.

This clone was recorded a few times. The V and J genes are TRBV4-3 and TRBJ2-1, with 8 bases aligning to TRBD2. The V gene's germline CDR1 is LGHNA and CDR2 YSLEER. This CDR3 is 14 amino acids long. V shed 3 bases, J shed 11 bases, and the junction held 9 bases outside the gene matches. CDR3 amino acids: CASSQERGSPKQFF. The CDR3 DNA reads TGCGCCAGCAGCCAGGAGCGGGGGTCCCCAAAGCAGTTCTTC.

V usage is TRBV5-6 and J usage is TRBJ1-4, with a tentative D call TRBD1 (5 bases). The CDR3 has 13 amino acids. In germline, CDR1 is SGHDT, CDR2 YYEEEE. Trimming cost V 0 bases and J 8 bases, with 8 bases left between them. In nucleotides, the CDR3 is TGTGCCAGCAGCTTGGTCAGGGAAGAAAAACTGTTTTTT. This encodes CASSLVREEKLFF.